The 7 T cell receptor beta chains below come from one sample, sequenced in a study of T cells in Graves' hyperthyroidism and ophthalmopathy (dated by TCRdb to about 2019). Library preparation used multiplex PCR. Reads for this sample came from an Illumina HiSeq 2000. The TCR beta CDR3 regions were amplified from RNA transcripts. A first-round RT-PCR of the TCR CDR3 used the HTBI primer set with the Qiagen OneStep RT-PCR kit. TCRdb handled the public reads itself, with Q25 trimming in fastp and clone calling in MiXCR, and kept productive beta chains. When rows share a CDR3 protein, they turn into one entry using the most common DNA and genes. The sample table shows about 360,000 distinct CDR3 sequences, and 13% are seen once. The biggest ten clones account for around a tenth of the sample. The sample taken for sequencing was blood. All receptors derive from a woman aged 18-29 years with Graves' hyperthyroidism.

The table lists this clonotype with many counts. CDR3 nucleotides: TGCGCCAGCAGACTTTCGGATACGCAGTATTTT. Its translation is CASRLSDTQYF. The J gene is TRBJ2-3, the V gene TRBV5-1; no reliable D call. Germline V CDR1 and CDR2: SGHRS, YFSETQ. CDR3 size: 11 residues. Trimming pared 5 bases from V and 6 bases from J, leaving 7 bases between.

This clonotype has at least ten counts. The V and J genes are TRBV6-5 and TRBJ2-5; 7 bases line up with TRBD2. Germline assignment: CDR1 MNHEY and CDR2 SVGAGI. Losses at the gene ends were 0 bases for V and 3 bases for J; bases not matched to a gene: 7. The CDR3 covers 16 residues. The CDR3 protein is CASSYSIGGGKETQYF. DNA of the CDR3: TGTGCCAGCAGTTACTCGATCGGCGGGGGTAAAGAGACCCAGTACTTC.

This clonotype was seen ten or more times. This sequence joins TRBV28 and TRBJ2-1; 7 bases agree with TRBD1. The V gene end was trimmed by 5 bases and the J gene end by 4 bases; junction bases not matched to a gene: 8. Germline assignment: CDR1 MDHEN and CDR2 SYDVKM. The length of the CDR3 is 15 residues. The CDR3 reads CASSRTGAPYNEQFF. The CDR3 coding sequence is TGTGCCAGCAGTCGTACAGGGGCTCCTTACAATGAGCAGTTCTTC.

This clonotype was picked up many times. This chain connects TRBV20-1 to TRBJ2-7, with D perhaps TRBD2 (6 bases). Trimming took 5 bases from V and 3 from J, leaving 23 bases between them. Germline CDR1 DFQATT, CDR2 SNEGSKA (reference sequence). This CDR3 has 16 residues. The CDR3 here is CSALTTIPSADYEQYF. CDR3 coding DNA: TGCAGTGCTCTAACAACGATCCCTAGCGCGGACTACGAGCAGTACTTC.

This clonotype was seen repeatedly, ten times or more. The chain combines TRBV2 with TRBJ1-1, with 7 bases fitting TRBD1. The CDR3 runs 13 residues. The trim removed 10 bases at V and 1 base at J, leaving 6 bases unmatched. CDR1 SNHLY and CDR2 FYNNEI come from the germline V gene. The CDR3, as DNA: TGTGCCACCCAGGGGGACAGGAACACTGAAGCTTTCTTT. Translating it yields CATQGDRNTEAFF.

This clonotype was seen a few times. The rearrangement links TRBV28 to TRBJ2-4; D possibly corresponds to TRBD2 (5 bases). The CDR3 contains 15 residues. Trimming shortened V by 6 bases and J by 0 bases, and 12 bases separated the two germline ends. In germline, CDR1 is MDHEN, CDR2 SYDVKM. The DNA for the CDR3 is TGTGCCAGCAGCCCAGGCGCGGGAGCCAAAAACATTCAGTACTTC. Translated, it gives CASSPGAGAKNIQYF.

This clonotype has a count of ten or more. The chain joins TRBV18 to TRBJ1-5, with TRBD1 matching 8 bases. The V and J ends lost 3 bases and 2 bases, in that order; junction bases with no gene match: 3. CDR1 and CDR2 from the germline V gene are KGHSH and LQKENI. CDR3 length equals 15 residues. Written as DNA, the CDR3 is TGTGCCAGCTCACCCGAGACAGGGGGCAATCAGCCCCAGCATTTT. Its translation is CASSPETGGNQPQHF.